The 2 T cell receptor beta chains given below trace back to one sample, sequenced in a study of control samples from healthy donors and cancer patients. Here immunoSEQ multiplex PCR was the method, and the copy in TCRdb shows in-frame clones only, minus some. This table holds tens of thousands of clones, less than 80% found once. The specimen sequenced was PBMCs. The receptors shown here come from a man aged 55 to 70 with head and neck cancer.

The rearrangement uses TRBV12-3 or TRBV12-4 and TRBJ2-6; D not resolved. The CDR3 consists of 13 residues. The V and J ends lost 7 bases and 0 bases respectively, with 4 bases between them. The CDR3, as DNA: TGTGCCAGCATTTTCTCTGGGGCCAACGTCCTGACTTTC. Translated: CASIFSGANVLTF.

J is TRBJ2-1 and V is TRBV18; 10 bases line up with TRBD2. This CDR3 comprises 14 residues. The V gene's germline CDR1 is KGHSH and CDR2 LQKENI. Trimming took 3 bases from V and 9 from J; bases not matched to a gene: 5. In nucleotides, the CDR3 is TGTGCCAGCTCACCGGCTAGCGGGAGCAGTGAGCAGTTCTTC. Amino acid sequence: CASSPASGSSEQFF.